This note documents a single TCR beta chain sequence. The data originate from a study of blood T cell repertoires in COVID-19. Study-wide background: The samples span acute and convalescent COVID-19 from the United States, Italy and Spain. The analysed material was cDNA or gDNA that came from T cells, B-cell-depleted T cells, or PBMCs.

In the original workflow: The assay estimated nucleated cells by amplifying reference gene primers. TCRdb's copy holds only in-frame clones and misses some; the assay was immunoSEQ multiplex PCR. That table furnishes V, J and clone size, whereas the DNA furnished D and trimming. The sample records 150,000 to 200,000 clones, under 90% being singletons. The CDR3 runs to 14 residues. Germline V gene lookup returns CDR1 SGHRS and CDR2 YFSETQ. Trimming shortened V by 1 base and J by 0 bases, and 5 bases separated the two germline ends. This clonotype was obtained from an elderly woman with active or convalescent COVID-19. The gene calls are TRBV5-1 and TRBJ1-3; D gene unclear. Specimen: peripheral blood. The CDR3 DNA follows: TGCGCCAGCAGCTTGTCAGTCTCTGGAAACACCATATATTTT. It specifies CASSLSVSGNTIYF.